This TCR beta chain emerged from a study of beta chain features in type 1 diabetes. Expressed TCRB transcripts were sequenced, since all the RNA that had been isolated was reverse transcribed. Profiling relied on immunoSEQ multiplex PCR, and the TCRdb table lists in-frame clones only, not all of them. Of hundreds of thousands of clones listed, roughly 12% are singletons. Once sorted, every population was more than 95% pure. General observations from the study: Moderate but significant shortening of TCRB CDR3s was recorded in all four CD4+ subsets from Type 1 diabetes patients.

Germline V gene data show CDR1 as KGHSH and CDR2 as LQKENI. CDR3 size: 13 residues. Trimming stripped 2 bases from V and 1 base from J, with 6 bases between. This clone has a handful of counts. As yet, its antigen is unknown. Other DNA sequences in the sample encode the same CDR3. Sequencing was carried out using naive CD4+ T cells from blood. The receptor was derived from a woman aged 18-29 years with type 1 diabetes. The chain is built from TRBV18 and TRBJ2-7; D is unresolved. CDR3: CASSPGQSYEQYF. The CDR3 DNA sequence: TGTGCCAGCTCACCAGGGCAGTCCTACGAGCAGTACTTC. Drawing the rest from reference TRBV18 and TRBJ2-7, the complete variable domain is NAGVMQNPRHLVRRRGQEARLRCSPMKGHSHVYWYRQLPEEGLKFMVYLQKENIIDESGMPKERFSAEFPKEGPSILRIQQVVRGDSAAYFCASSPGQSYEQYFGPGTRLTVT.